This TCR beta chain was identified in a study of vaccination effects on CD4 cells after COVID-19. Findings and caveats of the study: Relatively few convalescent patients took part in the study, which had no early post-infection timepoints. Long after vaccination, the clones induced by infection and by vaccine shrank markedly in size.

The V gene lost 4 bases and the J gene lost 2 bases, with 4 bases spanning the gap. Germline assignment: CDR1 MNHEY and CDR2 SMNVEV (reference sequence). This CDR3 is 12 amino acids long. Antigen-specific CD4+ T cells were expanded with viral peptide pools in the ViraFEST assay before sequencing. The authors isolated CD4+ T cells after nine to eleven days of culture. Every participant took two doses of the BNT162b2 or mRNA-1273 vaccine. Vaccine recipients lacked prior SARS-CoV-2 infection and had negative nucleocapsid antibodies. This clone showed up just a few times. Its specificity is unknown. Clones were sequenced by immunoSEQ multiplex PCR, and TCRdb holds only the in-frame ones, with some missing. The sample lists fewer than 90,000 clones; around four fifths were seen once.

V usage is TRBV27 and J usage is TRBJ2-3; D gene ambiguous. Specimen: CD4+ T cells from PBMCs cultured with HCoV-OC43 spike peptides, collected after COVID-19 vaccination. Subset meaning: HCoV-OC43 spike overlapping peptide pool stimulation. The sequence derives from a human donor who received a COVID-19 vaccine. CDR3 loop: CASSSFTDTQYF. CDR3 nucleotides: TGTGCCAGCAGTTCCTTCACAGATACGCAGTATTTT.